This T cell receptor (beta chain) came from a study of T cell changes during pregnancy in multiple sclerosis. The method was immunoSEQ multiplex PCR; TCRdb's version includes in-frame clones alone and lacks a portion of them. The profile shows tens of thousands of clones, 85% to 90% of them singletons. CDR1 and CDR2 (germline): MGHRA, YSYEKL. The CDR3 totals 17 residues. The V end lost 4 bases, the J end lost 0 bases, and 16 bases lay between the germline ends. The V call is TRBV4-1, the J call TRBJ2-1, with a possible D match to TRBD2 (5 bases). The sequence came from a female donor with multiple sclerosis, enrolled in a pregnancy study. The source was CD8+ T cells from peripheral blood mononuclear cells, collected in the first trimester of pregnancy. CDR3 sequence reads: CASSRYLDLSSYNEQFF. CDR3 sequence (DNA): TGCGCCAGCAGCCGATACTTGGACTTGAGCTCCTACAATGAGCAGTTCTTC.